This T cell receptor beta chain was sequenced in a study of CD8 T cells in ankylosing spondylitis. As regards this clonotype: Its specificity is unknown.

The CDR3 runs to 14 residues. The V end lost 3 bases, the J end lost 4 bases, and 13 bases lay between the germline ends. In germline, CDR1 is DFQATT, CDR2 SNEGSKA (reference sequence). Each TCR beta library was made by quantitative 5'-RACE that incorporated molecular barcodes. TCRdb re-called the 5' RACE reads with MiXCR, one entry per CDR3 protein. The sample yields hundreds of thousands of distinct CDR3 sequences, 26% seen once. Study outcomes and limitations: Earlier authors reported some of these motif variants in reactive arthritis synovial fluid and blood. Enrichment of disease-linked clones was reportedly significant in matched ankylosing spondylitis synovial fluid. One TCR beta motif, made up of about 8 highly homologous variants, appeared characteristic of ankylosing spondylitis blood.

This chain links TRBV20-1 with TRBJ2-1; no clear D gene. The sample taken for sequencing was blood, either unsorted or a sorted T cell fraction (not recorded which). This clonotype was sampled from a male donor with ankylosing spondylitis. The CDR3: CSARPGNDYNEQFF. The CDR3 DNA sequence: TGCAGTGCTAGGCCAGGCAATGATTACAATGAGCAGTTCTTC.